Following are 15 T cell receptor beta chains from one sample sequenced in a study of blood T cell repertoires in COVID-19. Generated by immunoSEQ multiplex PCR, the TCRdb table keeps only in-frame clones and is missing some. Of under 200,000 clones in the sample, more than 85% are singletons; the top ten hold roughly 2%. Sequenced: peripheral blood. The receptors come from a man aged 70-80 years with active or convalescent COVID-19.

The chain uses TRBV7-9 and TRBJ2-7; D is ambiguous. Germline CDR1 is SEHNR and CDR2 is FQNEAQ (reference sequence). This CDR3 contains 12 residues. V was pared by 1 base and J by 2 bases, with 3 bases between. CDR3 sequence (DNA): TGTGCCAGCAGCTTAGAGCCCTACGAGCAGTACTTC. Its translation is CASSLEPYEQYF.

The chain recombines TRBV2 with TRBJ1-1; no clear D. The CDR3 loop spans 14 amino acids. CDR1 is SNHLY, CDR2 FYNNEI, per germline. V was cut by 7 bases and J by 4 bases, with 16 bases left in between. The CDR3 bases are TGTGCCAGCACTTCAGACGGAGTTGCCACTGAAGCTTTCTTT. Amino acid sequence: CASTSDGVATEAFF. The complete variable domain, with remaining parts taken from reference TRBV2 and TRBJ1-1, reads EPEVTQTPSHQVTQMGQEVILRCVPISNHLYFYWYRQILGQKVEFLVSFYNNEISEKSEIFDDQFSVERPDGSNFTLKIRSTKLEDSAMYFCASTSDGVATEAFFGQGTRLTVV.

The CDR3 DNA follows: TGTGCCAGCAGTGAAAAAGGGGCGGGAAGTAACTATGGCTACACCTTC. Its protein is CASSEKGAGSNYGYTF. The chain combines TRBV2 with TRBJ1-2; D may be TRBD1 (5 bases). This CDR3 is 16 amino acids long. Trimming cost V 2 bases and J 1 base, with 14 bases left between them. Germline CDR1 SNHLY, CDR2 FYNNEI. Supplemented by reference TRBV2 and TRBJ1-2, the full variable domain reads EPEVTQTPSHQVTQMGQEVILRCVPISNHLYFYWYRQILGQKVEFLVSFYNNEISEKSEIFDDQFSVERPDGSNFTLKIRSTKLEDSAMYFCASSEKGAGSNYGYTFGSGTRLTVV.

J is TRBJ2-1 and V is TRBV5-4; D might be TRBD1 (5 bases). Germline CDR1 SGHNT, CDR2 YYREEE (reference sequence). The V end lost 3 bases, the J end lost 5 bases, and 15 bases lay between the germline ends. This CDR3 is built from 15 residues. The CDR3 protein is CASSWKQVGDNEQFF. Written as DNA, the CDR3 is TGTGCCAGCAGCTGGAAACAGGTGGGCGACAATGAGCAGTTCTTC.

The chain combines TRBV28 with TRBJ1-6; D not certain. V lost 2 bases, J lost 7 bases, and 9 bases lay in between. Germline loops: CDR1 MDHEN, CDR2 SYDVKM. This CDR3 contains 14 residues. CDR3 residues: CASSLDTQNSPLHF. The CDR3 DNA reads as TGTGCCAGCAGTTTAGACACCCAGAATTCACCCCTCCACTTT.

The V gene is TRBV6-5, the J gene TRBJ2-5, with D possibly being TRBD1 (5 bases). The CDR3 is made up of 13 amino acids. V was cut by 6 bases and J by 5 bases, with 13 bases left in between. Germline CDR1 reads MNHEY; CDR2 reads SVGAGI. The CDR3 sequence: CASSVHRQETQYF. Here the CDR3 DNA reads TGTGCCAGCAGCGTACACAGGCAGGAGACCCAGTACTTC.

The CDR3 DNA sequence: TGTGCCAGCAGGGGAGCGGTCTATAATTCACCCCTCCACTTT. Protein product: CASRGAVYNSPLHF. The chain combines TRBV3-1 (or the pseudogene TRBV3-2) with TRBJ1-6; D is undetermined. V lost 6 bases, J lost 3 bases, and 9 bases lay in between. The CDR3 is 14 residues long. The germline CDR1 and CDR2 sequences are LGHDT and YNNKEL (reference sequence).

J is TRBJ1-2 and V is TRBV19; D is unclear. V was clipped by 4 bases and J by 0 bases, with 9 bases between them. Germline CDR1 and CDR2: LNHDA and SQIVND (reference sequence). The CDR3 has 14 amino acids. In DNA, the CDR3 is TGTGCCAGTAGTAGCCGGTCAACTAACTATGGCTACACCTTC. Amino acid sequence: CASSSRSTNYGYTF.

In DNA, the CDR3 is TGCGCCAGCAGCTTCAGACAGGGAATCTCTGGAAACACCATATATTTT. Its protein is CASSFRQGISGNTIYF. This chain links TRBV5-1 with TRBJ1-3; 7 nucleotides match TRBD1. The trim removed 2 bases at V and 0 bases at J, leaving 5 bases unmatched. The CDR3 loop spans 16 amino acids. Germline V lookup: CDR1 SGHRS, CDR2 YFSETQ. Using reference TRBV5-1 and TRBJ1-3 for the parts outside the CDR3, the full variable domain is KAGVTQTPRYLIKTRGQQVTLSCSPISGHRSVSWYQQTPGQGLQFLFEYFSETQRNKGNFPGRFSGRQFSNSRSEMNVSTLELGDSALYLCASSFRQGISGNTIYFGEGSWLTVV.

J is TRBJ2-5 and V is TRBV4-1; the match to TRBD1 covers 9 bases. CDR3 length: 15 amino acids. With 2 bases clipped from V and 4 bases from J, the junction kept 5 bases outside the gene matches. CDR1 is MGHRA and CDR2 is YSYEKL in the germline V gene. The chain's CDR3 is CASSQRGQGGETQYF. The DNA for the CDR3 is TGCGCCAGCAGCCAAAGGGGACAGGGAGGAGAGACCCAGTACTTC.

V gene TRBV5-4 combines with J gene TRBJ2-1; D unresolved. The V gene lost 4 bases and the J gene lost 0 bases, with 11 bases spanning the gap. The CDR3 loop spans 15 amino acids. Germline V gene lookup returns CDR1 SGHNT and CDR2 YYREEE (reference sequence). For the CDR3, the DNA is TGTGCCAGCAGCCCCCCCAAGAGCTCCTACAATGAGCAGTTCTTC. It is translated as CASSPPKSSYNEQFF.

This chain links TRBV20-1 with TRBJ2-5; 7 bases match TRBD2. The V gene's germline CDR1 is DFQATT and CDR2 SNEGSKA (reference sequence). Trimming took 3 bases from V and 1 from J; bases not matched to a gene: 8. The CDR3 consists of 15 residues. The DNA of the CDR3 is TGCAGTGCTAGTTGGACTAGACGTGGCCAAGAGACCCAGTACTTC. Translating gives CSASWTRRGQETQYF.

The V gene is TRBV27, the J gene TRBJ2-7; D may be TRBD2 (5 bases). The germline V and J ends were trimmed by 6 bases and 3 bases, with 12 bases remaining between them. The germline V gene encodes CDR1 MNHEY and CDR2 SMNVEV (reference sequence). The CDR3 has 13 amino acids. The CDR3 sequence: CASRQSGNYEQYF. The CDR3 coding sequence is TGTGCCAGCAGGCAGTCGGGGAACTACGAGCAGTACTTC.

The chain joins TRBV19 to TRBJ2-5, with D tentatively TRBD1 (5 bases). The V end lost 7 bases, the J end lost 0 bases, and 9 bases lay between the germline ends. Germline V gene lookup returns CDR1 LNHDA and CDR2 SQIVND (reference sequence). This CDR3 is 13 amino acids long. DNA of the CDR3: TGTGCCAGTACGACAGTAAACCAAGAGACCCAGTACTTC. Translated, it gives CASTTVNQETQYF.

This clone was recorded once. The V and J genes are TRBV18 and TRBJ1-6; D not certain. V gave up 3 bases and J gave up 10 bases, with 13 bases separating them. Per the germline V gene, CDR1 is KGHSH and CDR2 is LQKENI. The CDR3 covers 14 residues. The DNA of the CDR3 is TGTGCCAGCTCACCTACGAGGGAGTGGTCACCCCTCCACTTT. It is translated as CASSPTREWSPLHF.